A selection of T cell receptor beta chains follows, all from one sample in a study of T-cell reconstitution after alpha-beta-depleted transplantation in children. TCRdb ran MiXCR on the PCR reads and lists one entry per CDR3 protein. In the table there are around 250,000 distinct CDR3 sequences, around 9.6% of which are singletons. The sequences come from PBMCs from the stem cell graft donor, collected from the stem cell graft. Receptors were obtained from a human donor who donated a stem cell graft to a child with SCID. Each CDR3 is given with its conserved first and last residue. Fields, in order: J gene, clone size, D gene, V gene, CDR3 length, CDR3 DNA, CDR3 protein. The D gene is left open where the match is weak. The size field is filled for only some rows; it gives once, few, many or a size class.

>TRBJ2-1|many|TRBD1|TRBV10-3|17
TGTGCCATCAGTGAGTCACGACAGGGGGCTGGTGACAATGAGCAGTTCTTC
CAISESRQGAGDNEQFF
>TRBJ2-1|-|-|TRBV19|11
TGTGCCACCGAGTTGGGGCTTGAGCAGTTCTTC
CATELGLEQFF
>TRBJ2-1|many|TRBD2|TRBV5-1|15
TGCGCCAGCAGCTTCCAGTGGGGGGGTCATGATGAGCAGTTCTTC
CASSFQWGGHDEQFF
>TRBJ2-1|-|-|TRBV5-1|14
TGCGCCAGCAGCATGGCTGGCTCCTACAATGAGCAGTTCTTC
CASSMAGSYNEQFF
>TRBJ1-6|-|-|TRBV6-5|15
TGTGCCAGCAGTTACGGGATTTCCTATAATTCACCCCTCCACTTT
CASSYGISYNSPLHF
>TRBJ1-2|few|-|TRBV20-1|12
TGCAGTGCTCGGGTCCCGGCGGAGGGCTACACCTTC
CSARVPAEGYTF
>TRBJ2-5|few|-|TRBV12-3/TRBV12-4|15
TGTGCCAGCGCGGGATCTCAGATTTCTGCAGAGACCCAGTACTTC
CASAGSQISAETQYF
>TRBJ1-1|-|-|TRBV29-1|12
TGCAGCGGCAGGGTCCAGAACACTGAAGCTTTCTTT
CSGRVQNTEAFF
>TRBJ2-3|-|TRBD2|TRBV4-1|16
TGCGCCAGCAGCCGAGATAGCGGGGCCCGCACAGATACGCAGTATTTT
CASSRDSGARTDTQYF
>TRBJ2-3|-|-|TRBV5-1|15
TGCGCCAGCAGCTATGACTCCAGGGGTCCAGGGACGCAGTATTTT
CASSYDSRGPGTQYF
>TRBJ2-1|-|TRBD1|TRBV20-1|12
TGCAGTGCCTCGGAACAGGGGAATGAGCAGTTCTTC
CSASEQGNEQFF
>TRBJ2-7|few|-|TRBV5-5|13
TGTGCCAGCAGCTTGGAGAGGCACTACGAGCAGTACTTC
CASSLERHYEQYF
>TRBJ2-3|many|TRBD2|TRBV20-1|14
TGCAGTGCAACTAGCGGGGGGAACACAGATACGCAGTATTTT
CSATSGGNTDTQYF
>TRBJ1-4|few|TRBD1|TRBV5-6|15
TGTGCCAGCAGCTTGGTCAGGGGGCAGAAGGAAAAACTGTTTTTT
CASSLVRGQKEKLFF
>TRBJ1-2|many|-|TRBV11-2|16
TGTGCCAGCAGCTTAGAGGGCGGGTCGAGTAACTATGGCTACACCTTC
CASSLEGGSSNYGYTF
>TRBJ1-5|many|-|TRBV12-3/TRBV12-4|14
TGTGCCAGCAGTCCAACCGGGACCAATCAGCCCCAGCATTTT
CASSPTGTNQPQHF
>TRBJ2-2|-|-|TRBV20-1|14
TGCAGTGTTAGAAGGGGTGCGAACACCGGGGAGCTGTTTTTT
CSVRRGANTGELFF
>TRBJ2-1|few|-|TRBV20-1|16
TGCAGTGCTAGAGGCTCCCTAGCGACCATCTACAATGAGCAGTTCTTC
CSARGSLATIYNEQFF
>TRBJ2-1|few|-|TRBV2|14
TGTGCCAGCAGTGCGGCGGGCTCCTACAATGAGCAGTTCTTC
CASSAAGSYNEQFF
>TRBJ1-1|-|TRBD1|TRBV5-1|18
TGCGCCAGCAGCTTGGACCCGGGACAGGTCGGGCTGAACACTGAAGCTTTCTTT
CASSLDPGQVGLNTEAFF
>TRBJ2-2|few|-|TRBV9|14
TGTGCCAGCAGCGCTTACGGGGACACCGGGGAGCTGTTTTTT
CASSAYGDTGELFF
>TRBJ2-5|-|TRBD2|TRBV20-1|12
TGCAGTGCTAAACTAGCGGGGGCCTCAGAGTACTTC
CSAKLAGASEYF
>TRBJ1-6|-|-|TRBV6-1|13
TGTGCCAGCATCCGGGGGCCGAATTCACCCCTCCACTTT
CASIRGPNSPLHF
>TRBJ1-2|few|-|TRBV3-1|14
TGTGCCAGCAGCCAAGCGGATATGGACTATGGCTACACCTTC
CASSQADMDYGYTF
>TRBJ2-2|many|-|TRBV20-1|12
TGCAGTGCTAGGGAGAACACCGGGGAGCTGTTTTTT
CSARENTGELFF
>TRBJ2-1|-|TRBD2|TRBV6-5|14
TGTGCCAGCCTGGGGGGGAGCTCCTACAATGAGCAGTTCTTC
CASLGGSSYNEQFF